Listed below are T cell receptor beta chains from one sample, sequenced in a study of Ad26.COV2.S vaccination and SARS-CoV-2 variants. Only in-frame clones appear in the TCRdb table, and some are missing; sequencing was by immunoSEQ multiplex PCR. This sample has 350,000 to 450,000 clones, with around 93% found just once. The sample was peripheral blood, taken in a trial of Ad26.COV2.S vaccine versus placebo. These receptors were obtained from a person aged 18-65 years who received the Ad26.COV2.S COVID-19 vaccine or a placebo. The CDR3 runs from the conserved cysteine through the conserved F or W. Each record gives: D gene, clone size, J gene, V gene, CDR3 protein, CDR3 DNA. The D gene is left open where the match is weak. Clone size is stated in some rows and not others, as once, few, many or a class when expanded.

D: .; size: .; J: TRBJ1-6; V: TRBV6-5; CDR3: CASRGRSSYNSPLHF; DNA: TGTGCCAGCAGGGGACGGAGCTCCTATAATTCACCCCTCCACTTT
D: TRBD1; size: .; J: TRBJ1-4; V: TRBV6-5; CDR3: CASSRDRVAELFF; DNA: TGTGCCAGCAGCCGGGACAGGGTCGCGGAACTGTTTTTT
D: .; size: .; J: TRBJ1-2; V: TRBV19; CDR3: CASSMTGLYGYTF; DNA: TGTGCCAGTAGTATGACAGGCCTCTATGGCTACACCTTC
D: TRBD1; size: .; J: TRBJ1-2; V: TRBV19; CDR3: CASSFQAQGAYGYTF; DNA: TGTGCCAGTAGTTTTCAAGCTCAGGGGGCCTATGGCTACACCTTC
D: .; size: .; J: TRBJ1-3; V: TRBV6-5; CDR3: CASSRAQGPGNTIYF; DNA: TGTGCCAGCAGTCGGGCCCAGGGGCCTGGAAACACCATATATTTT
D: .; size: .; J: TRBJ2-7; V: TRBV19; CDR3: CASRPRVQGPSYEQYF; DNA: TGTGCCAGTAGACCCCGCGTTCAGGGGCCCTCCTACGAGCAGTACTTC
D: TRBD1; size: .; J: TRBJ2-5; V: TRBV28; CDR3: CASSLLGQGAQETQYF; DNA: TGTGCCAGCAGTTTATTAGGACAGGGGGCCCAGGAGACCCAGTACTTC
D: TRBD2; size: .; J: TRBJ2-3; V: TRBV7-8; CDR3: CASSLVLGLAGVDTQYF; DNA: TGTGCCAGCAGCTTAGTTCTGGGACTAGCGGGGGTCGATACGCAGTATTTT
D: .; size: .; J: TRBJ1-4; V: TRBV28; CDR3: CASALRVGGFGEKLFF; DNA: TGTGCCAGCGCCCTTAGGGTCGGGGGCTTCGGTGAAAAACTGTTTTTT
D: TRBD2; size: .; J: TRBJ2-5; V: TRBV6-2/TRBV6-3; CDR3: CASSYSTSGTQETQYF; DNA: TGTGCCAGCAGTTACTCGACTAGCGGAACCCAAGAGACCCAGTACTTC
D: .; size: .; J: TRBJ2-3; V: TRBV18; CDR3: CASSLSEAGGDTQYF; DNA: TGTGCCAGCTCCTTGTCGGAGGCCGGAGGAGATACGCAGTATTTT
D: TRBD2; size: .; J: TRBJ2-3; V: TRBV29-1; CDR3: CSVVLGPSGGDFRTDTQYF; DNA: TGCAGCGTTGTGCTAGGGCCTAGCGGGGGAGATTTCAGAACAGATACGCAGTATTTT
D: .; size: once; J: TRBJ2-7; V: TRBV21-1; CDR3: CASSTLCPGTGVYEQYF; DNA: TGTGCCAGCAGCACCCTCTGTCCCGGGACAGGGGTCTACGAGCAGTACTTC
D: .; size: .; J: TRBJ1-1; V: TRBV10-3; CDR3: CAISESGVSTEAFF; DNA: TGTGCCATCAGTGAGTCTGGGGTAAGCACTGAAGCTTTCTTT
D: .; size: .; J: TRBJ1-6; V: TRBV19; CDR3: CASRTQGLVNSPLHF; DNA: TGTGCCAGTAGGACACAGGGTTTGGTCAATTCACCCCTCCACTTT
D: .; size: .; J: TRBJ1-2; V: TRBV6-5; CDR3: CASGDSIYGYTF; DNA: TGTGCCAGTGGCGACAGTATCTATGGCTACACCTTC
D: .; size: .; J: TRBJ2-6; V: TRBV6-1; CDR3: CASSEAIGWANVLTF; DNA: TGTGCCAGCAGTGAAGCGATTGGGTGGGCCAACGTCCTGACTTTC
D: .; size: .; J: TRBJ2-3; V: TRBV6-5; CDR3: CASSYSMWSTDTQYF; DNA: TGTGCCAGCAGTTACTCGATGTGGAGCACAGATACGCAGTATTTT
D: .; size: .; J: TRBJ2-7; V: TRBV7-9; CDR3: CASSWDGADYEQYF; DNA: TGTGCCAGCAGCTGGGACGGCGCAGACTACGAGCAGTACTTC
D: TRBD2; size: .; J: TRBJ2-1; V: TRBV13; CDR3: CASSSQVLAGGHEQFF; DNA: TGTGCCAGCAGCTCCCAGGTACTAGCGGGGGGGCATGAGCAGTTCTTC
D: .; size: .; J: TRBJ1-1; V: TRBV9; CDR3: CASSGQVGNTEAFF; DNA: TGTGCCAGCAGCGGACAGGTCGGGAACACTGAAGCTTTCTTT
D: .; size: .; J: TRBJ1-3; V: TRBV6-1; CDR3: CASSDSGDGNTIYF; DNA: TGTGCCAGCAGTGATTCAGGCGACGGAAACACCATATATTTT
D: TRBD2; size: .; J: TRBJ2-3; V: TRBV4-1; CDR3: CASSQERLAGGRTDTQYF; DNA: TGCGCCAGCAGCCAAGAACGACTAGCGGGGGGGCGTACAGATACGCAGTATTTT
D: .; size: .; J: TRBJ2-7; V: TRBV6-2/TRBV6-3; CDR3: CASSYGPAYEQYF; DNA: TGTGCCAGCAGTTACGGTCCCGCCTACGAGCAGTACTTC
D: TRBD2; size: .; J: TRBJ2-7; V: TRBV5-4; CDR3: CASKVEAGRSYEQYF; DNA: TGTGCCAGCAAAGTCGAAGCGGGGCGTTCCTACGAGCAGTACTTC
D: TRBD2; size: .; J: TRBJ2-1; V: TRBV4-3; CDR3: CASSQGLVAGGSYNEQFF; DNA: TGCGCCAGCAGCCAAGGACTCGTAGCGGGGGGATCCTACAATGAGCAGTTCTTC
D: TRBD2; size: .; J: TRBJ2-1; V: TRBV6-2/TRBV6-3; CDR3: CASSRLAGANEQFF; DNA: TGTGCCAGCAGCAGACTAGCGGGGGCCAATGAGCAGTTCTTC
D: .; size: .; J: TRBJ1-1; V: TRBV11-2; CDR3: CASSRTGALNTEAFF; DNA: TGTGCCAGCAGCCGGACGGGAGCGTTGAACACTGAAGCTTTCTTT
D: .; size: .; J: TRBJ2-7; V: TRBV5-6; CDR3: CASSAYRVHEQYF; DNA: TGTGCCAGCAGCGCCTACAGGGTCCACGAGCAGTACTTC
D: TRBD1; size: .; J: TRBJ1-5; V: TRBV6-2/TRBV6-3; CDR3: CASSRGTGVRPQHF; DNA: TGTGCCAGCAGTCGGGGGACAGGCGTTCGGCCCCAGCATTTT
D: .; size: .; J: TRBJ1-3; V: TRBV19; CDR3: CASSNGNTIYF; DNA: TGTGCCAGTTCCAATGGAAACACCATATATTTT
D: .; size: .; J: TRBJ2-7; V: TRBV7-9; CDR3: CASSLDGSGEQYF; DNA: TGTGCCAGCAGCTTAGACGGGTCTGGCGAGCAGTACTTC
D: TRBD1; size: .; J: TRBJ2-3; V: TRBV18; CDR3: CASTTGTVIPADTQYF; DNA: TGTGCCAGTACCACCGGGACAGTGATACCCGCAGATACGCAGTATTTT
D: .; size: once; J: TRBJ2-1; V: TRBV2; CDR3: CASMTGYTKQFF; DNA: TGTGCCAGCATGACGGGTTATACCAAGCAGTTCTTC
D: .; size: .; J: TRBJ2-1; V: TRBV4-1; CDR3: CASSQVYREKYNEQFF; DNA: TGCGCCAGCAGCCAAGTCTACAGGGAGAAGTACAATGAGCAGTTCTTC
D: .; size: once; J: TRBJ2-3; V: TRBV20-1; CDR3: CSAEYTDTQYF; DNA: TGCAGTGCGGAGTATACAGATACGCAGTATTTT